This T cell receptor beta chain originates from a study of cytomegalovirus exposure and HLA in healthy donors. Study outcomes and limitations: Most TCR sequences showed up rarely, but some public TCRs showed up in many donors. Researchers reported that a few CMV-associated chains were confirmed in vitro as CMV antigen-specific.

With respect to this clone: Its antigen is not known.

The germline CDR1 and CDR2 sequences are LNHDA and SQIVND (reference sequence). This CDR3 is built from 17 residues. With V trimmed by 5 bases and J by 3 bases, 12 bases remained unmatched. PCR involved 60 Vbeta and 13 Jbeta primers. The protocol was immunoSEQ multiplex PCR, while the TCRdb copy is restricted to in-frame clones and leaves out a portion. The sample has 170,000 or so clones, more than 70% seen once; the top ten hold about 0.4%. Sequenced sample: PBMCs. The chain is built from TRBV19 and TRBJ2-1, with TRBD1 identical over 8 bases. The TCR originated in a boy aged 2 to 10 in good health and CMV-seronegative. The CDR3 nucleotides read TGTGCCAGTAGTGCTTCCTTCCAGGGGGCGGACTACAATGAGCAGTTCTTC. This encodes CASSASFQGADYNEQFF. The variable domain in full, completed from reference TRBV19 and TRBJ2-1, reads DGGITQSPKYLFRKEGQNVTLSCEQNLNHDAMYWYRQDPGQGLRLIYYSQIVNDFQKGDIAEGYSVSREKKESFPLTVTSAQKNPTAFYLCASSASFQGADYNEQFFGPGTRLTVL.